A single sample is the source of the 26 T cell receptor beta chains below, sequenced in a study of CD8+ T cells in alopecia areata. cDNA serving as the sequencing template came from extracted, reverse transcribed RNA. Sequencing was performed with immunoSEQ multiplex PCR; in TCRdb, only in-frame clones are kept and a portion is missing. The profile covers hundreds of thousands of clones, with roughly two thirds appearing a single time and approximately 1.2% taken by the ten largest. The material sequenced was CD4+ T cells sorted from blood, taken at week 0. The receptor source for this set is a human donor with alopecia areata.

This clone was seen more than once but under ten times. The genes are TRBV25-1 and TRBJ1-2, with 10 bases that match TRBD1. CDR3 size: 15 residues. Germline V gene data show CDR1 as MGHDK and CDR2 as SYGVNS. With 2 bases clipped from V and 8 bases from J, the junction kept 8 bases outside the gene matches. The CDR3, as DNA: TGTGCCAGCAGTGAAGCGGACAGGGGGTACGGGGGCTACACCTTC. It encodes CASSEADRGYGGYTF.

As regards this clone: Other DNA sequences from this sample encode an identical CDR3 as well. This chain uses TRBV30 with TRBJ2-1; D ambiguous. Trimming stripped 1 base from V and 9 bases from J, with 4 bases between. The CDR3 is 10 residues long. Germline values: CDR1 GTSNPN, CDR2 SVGIG (reference sequence). The CDR3 DNA follows: TGTGCCTGGAGTGGGGTTGAGCAGTTCTTC. Its translation: CAWSGVEQFF.

The V call is TRBV5-1, the J call TRBJ2-1; a possible D gene is TRBD2 (6 bases). V lost 0 bases and J lost 8, with 9 bases in between. Germline V gives CDR1 SGHRS, CDR2 YFSETQ. The CDR3 contains 13 residues. The CDR3 coding sequence is TGCGCCAGCAGCTTGGTTACTAGCTATGAGCAGTTCTTC. It yields the protein CASSLVTSYEQFF. Full variable domain (outside the CDR3, taken from reference TRBV5-1 and TRBJ2-1): KAGVTQTPRYLIKTRGQQVTLSCSPISGHRSVSWYQQTPGQGLQFLFEYFSETQRNKGNFPGRFSGRQFSNSRSEMNVSTLELGDSALYLCASSLVTSYEQFFGPGTRLTVL.

The CDR3 region has the DNA TGTGCCTGGAGTGACAATGGCTACACCTTC. Amino acids: CAWSDNGYTF. V is TRBV30 and J is TRBJ1-2; D is uncertain. CDR1 is GTSNPN and CDR2 is SVGIG in the germline V gene (reference sequence). Trimming took off 1 base at V and 6 bases at J, with 3 bases between the two ends. The CDR3 covers 10 residues.

This clone came up a few times. V and J are TRBV7-2 and TRBJ1-4; unclear D gene. CDR1 and CDR2 (germline): SGHTA, FQGNSA. The CDR3 is 14 residues long. Trimming removed 2 bases at V and 6 bases at J, with 10 bases between. Written as DNA, the CDR3 is TGTGCCAGCAGCTTAATGGGGAGCGATGAAAAACTGTTTTTT. Encoded protein: CASSLMGSDEKLFF.

The rearrangement links TRBV19 to TRBJ2-7; TRBD1 matches 7 bases. The CDR3 is 14 amino acids. The J segment lost 4 bases and the V segment lost 5 bases, leaving 8 bases of the junction unmatched. The germline V gene encodes CDR1 LNHDA and CDR2 SQIVND (reference sequence). DNA of the CDR3: TGTGCCAGTAGTCTCGCCGGCAGGGGGTACGAGCAGTACTTC. Translated: CASSLAGRGYEQYF.

The chain links TRBV10-3 to TRBJ2-5; 12 bases agree with TRBD2. V lost 10 bases and J lost 2; bases outside the gene matches: 5. CDR1 ENHRY and CDR2 SYGVKD come from the germline V gene. The CDR3 totals 14 residues. In nucleotides, the CDR3 is TGTGCCACCCGCGGACTAGCGGGGCAAGAGACCCAGTACTTC. Its translation is CATRGLAGQETQYF.

The chain uses TRBV30 and TRBJ2-7; D is ambiguous. The CDR3 is 12 residues long. Trimming took off 0 bases at V and 2 bases at J, with 5 bases between the two ends. Germline CDR1 is GTSNPN and CDR2 is SVGIG (reference sequence). CDR3 loop: CAWSVPTYEQYF. DNA of the CDR3: TGTGCCTGGAGTGTACCAACCTACGAGCAGTACTTC. Complete variable domain (other parts from reference TRBV30 and TRBJ2-7): SQTIHQWPATLVQPVGSPLSLECTVEGTSNPNLYWYRQAAGRGLQLLFYSVGIGQISSEVPQNLSASRPQDRQFILSSKKLLLSDSGFYLCAWSVPTYEQYFGPGTRLTVT.

This clone has more than one count but fewer than ten. This chain uses TRBV29-1 with TRBJ1-2; TRBD1 is a possible D gene (5 bases). CDR1 and CDR2 (germline): SQVTM, ANQGSEA. The CDR3 has 11 residues. Trimming stripped 7 bases from V and 0 bases from J, with 6 bases between. The CDR3 loop is CSATANYGYTF. DNA of the CDR3: TGCAGCGCGACAGCTAACTATGGCTACACCTTC. Using reference TRBV29-1 and TRBJ1-2 for the parts outside the CDR3, the full variable domain is SAVISQKPSRDICQRGTSLTIQCQVDSQVTMMFWYRQQPGQSLTLIATANQGSEATYESGFVIDKFPISRPNLTFSTLTVSNMSPEDSSIYLCSATANYGYTFGSGTRLTVV.

Only a few counts were recorded for this clone. The V and J genes are TRBV29-1 and TRBJ2-7; 9 bases are a match to TRBD2. The CDR3 is 14 amino acids. Trimming cost V 3 bases and J 2 bases; bases outside gene matches: 5. Germline V CDR1 and CDR2: SQVTM, ANQGSEA. The CDR3 here is CSVDRLAGTYEQYF. The DNA of the CDR3 is TGCAGCGTTGATAGGCTAGCGGGAACCTACGAGCAGTACTTC.

This clone was counted once. V is TRBV2 and J is TRBJ2-5; D gene ambiguous. This CDR3 region has 11 residues. The V end was cut by 7 bases, the J end by 4 bases, with 7 bases between. CDR1 SNHLY and CDR2 FYNNEI come from the germline V gene. The CDR3 is CASTRTETQYF. CDR3 DNA: TGTGCCAGCACCAGGACAGAGACCCAGTACTTC. Together with reference TRBV2 and TRBJ2-5, the CDR3 gives the full variable domain: EPEVTQTPSHQVTQMGQEVILRCVPISNHLYFYWYRQILGQKVEFLVSFYNNEISEKSEIFDDQFSVERPDGSNFTLKIRSTKLEDSAMYFCASTRTETQYFGPGTRLLVL.

This sequence joins TRBV5-1 and TRBJ2-1, with 14 bases that match TRBD2. The trim removed 4 bases at V and 8 bases at J, leaving 8 bases unmatched. The CDR3 is 16 residues long. CDR1 SGHRS and CDR2 YFSETQ come from the germline V gene. The CDR3 DNA follows: TGCGCCAGCAGCAGGGGACTAGCGGGGGCAATCCATGAGCAGTTCTTC. It encodes CASSRGLAGAIHEQFF.

This rearrangement joins TRBV29-1 to TRBJ1-1, with TRBD1 matching 8 bases. This CDR3 contains 13 residues. The trim removed 4 bases at V and 1 base at J, leaving 2 bases unmatched. The germline CDR1 and CDR2 sequences are SQVTM and ANQGSEA. DNA of the CDR3: TGCAGCGTTGCCAGGGGGCGGAACACTGAAGCTTTCTTT. Residues: CSVARGRNTEAFF.

This clone was counted a single time. The chain is built from TRBV12-5 and TRBJ2-5; maybe TRBD2 (6 bases). Germline CDR1 LGHNT, CDR2 FRNRAP. V was pared by 5 bases and J by 9 bases, with 13 bases between. The CDR3 is made up of 12 amino acids. CDR3 coding DNA: TGTGCTAGTGGTCCGCCCCGCGGGGCCCAGTACTTC. Encoded protein: CASGPPRGAQYF.

The V and J genes are TRBV7-9 and TRBJ2-5; D unclear. The V gene lost 2 bases and the J gene lost 3 bases, with 10 bases spanning the gap. From germline, CDR1 is SEHNR and CDR2 FQNEAQ (reference sequence). This CDR3 region has 14 residues. The CDR3 sequence is CASSLYGTEETQYF. The DNA of the CDR3 is TGTGCCAGCAGCTTATATGGCACCGAAGAGACCCAGTACTTC. Combining the CDR3 with reference TRBV7-9 and TRBJ2-5 gives the whole variable domain DTGVSQNPRHKITKRGQNVTFRCDPISEHNRLYWYRQTLGQGPEFLTYFQNEAQLEKSRLLSDRFSAERPKGSFSTLEIQRTEQGDSAMYLCASSLYGTEETQYFGPGTRLLVL.

Of note for this clone: Other nucleotide sequences from this sample produce the same CDR3. This chain links TRBV29-1 with TRBJ1-5, with 10 bases lining up with TRBD1. Germline assignment: CDR1 SQVTM and CDR2 ANQGSEA. V was pared by 4 bases and J by 6 bases, with 3 bases of the junction left unmatched. There are 13 residues in the CDR3. DNA of the CDR3: TGCAGCGTTGCGACAGGGGGCGGTCAGCCCCAGCATTTT. This sequence encodes CSVATGGGQPQHF.

V and J are TRBV29-1 and TRBJ1-1, with a weak D call TRBD1 (6 bases). V lost 7 bases and J lost 2, with 14 bases in between. The CDR3 totals 13 residues. Germline assignment: CDR1 SQVTM and CDR2 ANQGSEA. The CDR3 here is CSGKQGFNTEAFF. DNA for the CDR3: TGCAGCGGAAAACAGGGATTCAACACTGAAGCTTTCTTT.

This clone was seen more than once but under ten times. The chain recombines TRBV29-1 with TRBJ2-2, with 11 positions matching TRBD1. The CDR3 consists of 15 residues. Looked up from germline, CDR1 is SQVTM and CDR2 is ANQGSEA. V gave up 6 bases and J gave up 4 bases; unmatched junction bases: 7. CDR3 amino acids: CSVYPGQGVTGELFF. As DNA, the CDR3 is TGCAGCGTCTATCCGGGACAGGGGGTCACCGGGGAGCTGTTTTTT.

The chain recombines TRBV4-1 with TRBJ1-1; no firm D call. Trimming cost V 5 bases and J 0 bases, with 7 bases left between them. In germline, CDR1 is MGHRA, CDR2 YSYEKL. This CDR3 spans 13 amino acids. Written as DNA, the CDR3 is TGCGCCAGCAGCATTACTATGAACACTGAAGCTTTCTTT. It specifies CASSITMNTEAFF.

The chain's CDR3 is CASSQTGGGNTEAFF. In nucleotides, the CDR3 is TGTGCCAGCTCACAGACAGGGGGCGGGAACACTGAAGCTTTCTTT. The genes are TRBV18 and TRBJ1-1; 10 bases are shared with TRBD1. The CDR3 length is 15 residues. Germline V gives CDR1 KGHSH, CDR2 LQKENI. The ends lost 4 bases at V and 1 base at J; junction bases unmatched: 3.

V usage is TRBV10-3 and J usage is TRBJ1-2; tentatively, D is TRBD1 (6 bases). The CDR3 totals 12 residues. In germline, CDR1 is ENHRY, CDR2 SYGVKD. The V gene lost 2 bases and the J gene lost 6 bases, with 7 bases spanning the gap. CDR3 amino acids: CAISERTDGYTF. The CDR3 nucleotides are TGTGCCATCAGTGAGAGGACAGATGGCTACACCTTC.

V usage is TRBV2 and J usage is TRBJ1-2; D perhaps matches TRBD1 (5 bases). Trimming cost V 4 bases and J 6 bases, with 9 bases left between them. CDR1 and CDR2 from the germline V gene are SNHLY and FYNNEI. This CDR3 contains 12 residues. CDR3 region: CASSGGFNGYTF. The CDR3 DNA reads TGTGCCAGCAGTGGGGGGTTTAATGGCTACACCTTC.

The V and J genes are TRBV30 and TRBJ1-5; maybe TRBD1 (6 bases). The CDR3 loop spans 13 amino acids. Trimming pared 0 bases from V and 6 bases from J, leaving 9 bases between. The germline CDR1 and CDR2 sequences are GTSNPN and SVGIG (reference sequence). The CDR3 here is CAWSVLRGQPQHF. DNA for the CDR3: TGTGCCTGGAGTGTACTCAGGGGTCAGCCCCAGCATTTT.

This chain connects TRBV30 to TRBJ2-7; tentatively, D is TRBD1 (5 bases). Germline CDR1 is GTSNPN and CDR2 is SVGIG (reference sequence). This CDR3 has 11 amino acids. Deletions cut 8 bases from V and 0 bases from J, with 8 bases between. CDR3 in DNA: TGTGCCGGTCAGGGCTCCTACGAGCAGTACTTC. This gives the protein CAGQGSYEQYF. Filled out from reference TRBV30 and TRBJ2-7, the complete variable domain reads SQTIHQWPATLVQPVGSPLSLECTVEGTSNPNLYWYRQAAGRGLQLLFYSVGIGQISSEVPQNLSASRPQDRQFILSSKKLLLSDSGFYLCAGQGSYEQYFGPGTRLTVT.

The chain is built from TRBV30 and TRBJ2-3; 9 bases map to TRBD1. Germline V gene sequence: CDR1 GTSNPN, CDR2 SVGIG (reference sequence). The ends lost 5 bases at V and 3 bases at J; junction bases unmatched: 3. The CDR3 contains 13 residues. CDR3: CAWRDRVTDTQYF. The CDR3, as DNA: TGTGCCTGGCGGGACAGGGTAACAGATACGCAGTATTTT.

CDR3 amino acids: CASTPGPEMGYTF. CDR3 DNA sequence: TGTGCCAGCACCCCCGGCCCCGAGATGGGGTACACCTTC. The chain combines TRBV6-5 with TRBJ1-2; D is undetermined. Trimming pared 7 bases from V and 11 bases from J, leaving 20 bases between. Germline V gives CDR1 MNHEY, CDR2 SVGAGI. The CDR3 length is 13 residues.